A single sample is the source of the 27 T cell receptor beta chains below, sequenced in a study of cytomegalovirus exposure and HLA in healthy donors. The PCR was carried out with 60 Vbeta primers and 13 Jbeta primers. Libraries were prepared by immunoSEQ multiplex PCR; TCRdb keeps only in-frame clonotypes and omits some of them. The data show more than 95,000 clones, with approximately 70% seen just once and 3% to 3.5% held by the top ten. The sequenced sample was PBMCs. These receptors all stem from a man aged 30 to 39 in good health and CMV-seronegative.

The chain recombines TRBV7-2 with TRBJ2-7, with 9 bases lining up with TRBD1. Per germline, CDR1 SGHTA and CDR2 FQGNSA. With V trimmed by 4 bases and J by 2 bases, 15 bases remained unmatched. The CDR3 is 18 amino acids. The CDR3 sequence: CASSSTGTGLTSAYEQYF. For the CDR3, the DNA is TGTGCCAGCAGCTCTACCGGGACAGGGTTGACTAGTGCCTACGAGCAGTACTTC.

This clone was observed a few times. The gene calls are TRBV6-5 and TRBJ2-7, with 9 bases identical to TRBD1. Trimming removed 7 bases from V and 5 bases from J; junction bases left unmatched: 9. Germline-derived CDR1 and CDR2 are MNHEY and SVGAGI. CDR3 length: 14 amino acids. This CDR3 is CASKRTGARDEQYF. The CDR3 DNA follows: TGTGCCAGCAAGCGGACAGGGGCGCGGGACGAGCAGTACTTC.

V gene TRBV7-9 combines with J gene TRBJ1-4; D is undetermined. The CDR3 is made up of 15 amino acids. Germline V CDR1 and CDR2: SEHNR, FQNEAQ (reference sequence). V was cut by 2 bases and J by 0 bases, with 7 bases left in between. The CDR3 is CASSLPLATNEKLFF. The CDR3 DNA follows: TGTGCCAGCAGCTTACCCCTTGCAACTAATGAAAAACTGTTTTTT.

This chain connects TRBV7-9 to TRBJ2-5; D is unclear. The CDR3 is 12 amino acids. Trimming removed 11 bases at V and 0 bases at J, with 10 bases between. Germline-derived CDR1 and CDR2 are SEHNR and FQNEAQ (reference sequence). CDR3 amino acids: CAGQRYQETQYF. The CDR3 DNA is TGTGCCGGCCAGCGATACCAAGAGACCCAGTACTTC. Supplemented by reference TRBV7-9 and TRBJ2-5, the full variable domain reads DTGVSQNPRHKITKRGQNVTFRCDPISEHNRLYWYRQTLGQGPEFLTYFQNEAQLEKSRLLSDRFSAERPKGSFSTLEIQRTEQGDSAMYLCAGQRYQETQYFGPGTRLLVL.

The chain couples TRBV19 to TRBJ2-1, with 15 nucleotides matching TRBD2. Germline V lookup: CDR1 LNHDA, CDR2 SQIVND (reference sequence). Unmatched junction bases numbered 4, after V lost 3 bases and J lost 1 base. This CDR3 is built from 18 residues. The CDR3 sequence: CASSIGLAGGPSYNEQFF. The CDR3 bases are TGTGCCAGTAGTATTGGACTAGCGGGAGGGCCTTCCTACAATGAGCAGTTCTTC.

The chain uses TRBV19 and TRBJ1-5, with D unresolved. This CDR3 comprises 14 residues. Trimming removed 3 bases from V and 4 bases from J, with 10 bases in between. Per germline, CDR1 LNHDA and CDR2 SQIVND (reference sequence). The CDR3 DNA follows: TGTGCCAGTAGTATGGACTGGGGTAATCAGCCCCAGCATTTT. This encodes CASSMDWGNQPQHF.

The chain carries TRBV27 and TRBJ2-1; D remains ambiguous. Germline CDR1 is MNHEY and CDR2 is SMNVEV (reference sequence). CDR3 length: 16 residues. V lost 4 bases and J lost 0, with 13 bases in between. The CDR3 DNA reads TGTGCCAGCAGTTCGTACAGAGAAAGCTCCTACAATGAGCAGTTCTTC. Its translation: CASSSYRESSYNEQFF.

This chain joins TRBV4-1 and TRBJ2-3; weak D call: TRBD2 (6 bases). Trimming took off 5 bases at V and 5 bases at J, with 14 bases between the two ends. Germline-derived CDR1 and CDR2 are MGHRA and YSYEKL. The CDR3 is 14 residues long. Here the CDR3 reads CASSLSRELDTQYF. In DNA form, the CDR3 reads TGCGCCAGCAGCTTATCGCGGGAACTAGATACGCAGTATTTT.

The chain links TRBV5-4 to TRBJ2-2; perhaps TRBD1 as D (6 bases). V was shortened by 1 base and J by 5 bases, with 15 bases between the two germline ends. Germline loops: CDR1 SGHNT, CDR2 YYREEE (reference sequence). This CDR3 is built from 16 residues. The CDR3 nucleotides are TGTGCCAGCAGCTTGCAGGTTCGCCAGGGGACCGGGGAGCTGTTTTTT. This sequence encodes CASSLQVRQGTGELFF. Full variable domain (remainder filled in from reference TRBV5-4 and TRBJ2-2): ETGVTQSPTHLIKTRGQQVTLRCSSQSGHNTVSWYQQALGQGPQFIFQYYREEENGRGNFPPRFSGLQFPNYSSELNVNALELDDSALYLCASSLQVRQGTGELFFGEGSRLTVL.

The V call is TRBV6-1, the J call TRBJ2-7; 11 nucleotides line up with TRBD2. The germline V gene encodes CDR1 MNHNS and CDR2 SASEGT. This CDR3 has 19 residues. Trimming cost V 0 bases and J 0 bases; bases outside gene matches: 10. The CDR3 region is CASSEALAGEAGSSYEQYF. CDR3 nucleotide sequence: TGTGCCAGCAGTGAAGCACTAGCGGGAGAGGCTGGGAGCTCCTACGAGCAGTACTTC.

The V gene is TRBV5-1, the J gene TRBJ2-7; D not certain. Germline V gene data show CDR1 as SGHRS and CDR2 as YFSETQ. The CDR3 is made up of 15 amino acids. The germline V and J ends were trimmed by 0 bases and 2 bases, with 12 bases remaining between them. CDR3 nucleotides: TGCGCCAGCAGCTTGGCCCCGACTGAGGCCTACGAGCAGTACTTC. Residues: CASSLAPTEAYEQYF.

This clone came up a few times. The V and J genes are TRBV30 and TRBJ1-2; D call uncertain. V was clipped by 2 bases and J by 4 bases, with 11 bases between them. This CDR3 has 13 amino acids. CDR1 and CDR2 from the germline V gene are GTSNPN and SVGIG (reference sequence). CDR3 DNA sequence: TGTGCCTGGAGTAATCCCGCAGGCTATGGCTACACCTTC. Translated, it gives CAWSNPAGYGYTF.

The rearrangement links TRBV11-3 to TRBJ2-5, with 7 bases identical to TRBD1. Germline loops: CDR1 SGHNT, CDR2 YENEEA. The V and J ends lost 5 bases and 2 bases, in that order; junction bases with no gene match: 5. This CDR3 comprises 14 residues. The chain's CDR3 is CASSPGQPQETQYF. The CDR3 DNA follows: TGTGCCAGCAGCCCGGGACAGCCTCAAGAGACCCAGTACTTC.

The CDR3 region is CASSLRGGYTEAFF. The CDR3 DNA sequence: TGTGCCAGCAGCTTAAGGGGGGGGTACACTGAAGCTTTCTTT. V and J are TRBV7-2 and TRBJ1-1; tentatively, D is TRBD1 (6 bases). This CDR3 spans 14 amino acids. The ends were cut back, 2 bases at V and 3 bases at J, with 10 bases in the middle. Germline values: CDR1 SGHTA, CDR2 FQGNSA.

This clone was picked up one time. The chain links TRBV18 to TRBJ2-1; 13 nucleotides match TRBD2. J gave up 5 bases and V 2 bases, and 6 bases lay outside the gene matches. The CDR3 consists of 17 residues. Germline assignment: CDR1 KGHSH and CDR2 LQKENI. The CDR3 DNA reads TGTGCCAGCTCACCATGGACTAGCGGGAGTTCGGACAATGAGCAGTTCTTC. Its translation is CASSPWTSGSSDNEQFF.

The table lists this clone with a few counts. The chain is built from TRBV4-2 and TRBJ2-1, with 7 bases identical to TRBD2. Germline V gene data show CDR1 as LGHNA and CDR2 as YNFKEQ. The CDR3 contains 16 residues. V was pared by 1 base and J by 4 bases, with 7 bases of the junction left unmatched. The CDR3 reads CASSQAGGSVYNEQFF. The CDR3 coding sequence is TGTGCCAGCAGCCAAGCCGGCGGGAGTGTTTACAATGAGCAGTTCTTC.

The chain couples TRBV28 to TRBJ1-3; D remains ambiguous. Trimming left V 2 bases short and J 0 bases short, with 8 bases between. Germline CDR1 reads MDHEN; CDR2 reads SYDVKM. The CDR3 is made up of 15 amino acids. This chain's CDR3 is CASSLSQRSGNTIYF. The CDR3 coding sequence is TGTGCCAGCAGTTTAAGTCAGCGCTCTGGAAACACCATATATTTT.

This clone showed up just a few times. The chain links TRBV7-3 to TRBJ2-5; 7 bases are shared with TRBD2. The germline gives CDR1 SGHTA, CDR2 FQGTGA. The CDR3 has 13 residues. The junction had 3 bases not matched to a gene; V was cut back by 4 bases and J by 4 bases. CDR3 sequence (DNA): TGTGCCAGCAGCTGGGGAGGGACAGAGACCCAGTACTTC. Translating gives CASSWGGTETQYF.

V and J are TRBV29-1 and TRBJ2-1; TRBD2 matches 11 bases. Trimming cost V 4 bases and J 8 bases; bases outside gene matches: 7. This CDR3 contains 14 residues. Germline V gene data show CDR1 as SQVTM and CDR2 as ANQGSEA. The CDR3, as DNA: TGCAGCGTTGGCCTAGCGGGAGGAGGTTATGAGCAGTTCTTC. Translated, it gives CSVGLAGGGYEQFF.

V gene TRBV10-3 combines with J gene TRBJ2-1, with D perhaps TRBD2 (7 bases). V was clipped by 2 bases and J by 4 bases, with 18 bases between them. The CDR3 sequence is 17 residues long. CDR1 and CDR2 (germline): ENHRY, SYGVKD. Here the CDR3 reads CAISERGSSGPYNEQFF. DNA of the CDR3: TGTGCCATCAGTGAGAGGGGGTCTAGCGGCCCGTACAATGAGCAGTTCTTC.

This chain uses TRBV29-1 with TRBJ1-3, with a possible D match to TRBD1 (5 bases). The CDR3 spans 14 residues. The V and J ends lost 4 bases and 0 bases respectively, with 10 bases between them. Germline-derived CDR1 and CDR2 are SQVTM and ANQGSEA. The CDR3 loop is CSVAGDSSGNTIYF. The CDR3 coding sequence is TGCAGCGTTGCTGGGGACTCCTCTGGAAACACCATATATTTT.

As for this clone: One end of the junction varies from germline; a read error may be responsible. The V gene is TRBV11-3, the J gene TRBJ2-2, with D perhaps matching TRBD1 (6 bases). The CDR3 has 15 amino acids. The germline V gene has CDR1 SGHNT and CDR2 YENEEA. Written as DNA, the CDR3 is TGTGCCAGCAGCGTAGAACAGGGAAACACCGGGGAGCTGTTTTTT. This encodes CASSVEQGNTGELFF.

V is TRBV5-1 and J is TRBJ2-1; TRBD2 matches at 10 bases. The CDR3 has 15 amino acids. The germline gives CDR1 SGHRS, CDR2 YFSETQ. After removal of 7 bases from V and 5 bases from J, the junction contained 9 bases not matched to a gene. CDR3 coding DNA: TGCGCCAGCGGGCGGACTAGCGGACCAAACAATGAGCAGTTCTTC. As protein: CASGRTSGPNNEQFF.

This clone occurred a few times. This clone may be a read error of a much larger clone one base away. The V gene is TRBV5-6, the J gene TRBJ2-7; 8 nucleotides match TRBD2. The J segment lost 7 bases and the V segment lost 7 bases, leaving 4 bases of the junction unmatched. The CDR3 contains 11 residues. Germline assignment: CDR1 SGHDT and CDR2 YYEEEE. CDR3 sequence: CASGTRDEQYF. The CDR3 coding sequence is TGTGCCAGCGGGACTAGGGATGAGCAGTACTTC.

This clone was counted between two and nine times. The V and J genes are TRBV7-8 and TRBJ1-5; TRBD1 matches 8 bases. Germline V gives CDR1 SGHVS, CDR2 FQNEAQ. The V segment lost 2 bases and the J segment 5 bases; nucleotides outside the gene matches: 8. This CDR3 has 16 amino acids. CDR3 loop: CASSLKTGGKDQPQHF. Here the CDR3 DNA reads TGTGCCAGCAGCTTAAAAACAGGGGGGAAGGATCAGCCCCAGCATTTT. Full variable domain (remainder filled in from reference TRBV7-8 and TRBJ1-5): GAGVSQSPRYKVAKRGQDVALRCDPISGHVSLFWYQQALGQGPEFLTYFQNEAQLDKSGLPSDRFFAERPEGSVSTLKIQRTQQEDSAVYLCASSLKTGGKDQPQHFGDGTRLSIL.

In this sample, this clone turned up once. V usage is TRBV7-9 and J usage is TRBJ1-1, with D maybe TRBD1 (5 bases). Germline values: CDR1 SEHNR, CDR2 FQNEAQ (reference sequence). The CDR3 length is 16 residues. V lost 2 bases and J lost 4, with 17 bases in between. The CDR3 DNA sequence: TGTGCCAGCAGCTTAAAGCTTCACCGGGGGACCACTGAAGCTTTCTTT. Protein sequence: CASSLKLHRGTTEAFF.

This chain joins TRBV7-2 and TRBJ2-6, with no clear D. Germline CDR1 reads SGHTA; CDR2 reads FQGNSA. The CDR3 consists of 14 residues. Trimming pared 3 bases from V and 2 bases from J, leaving 5 bases between. CDR3 bases: TGTGCCAGCAGCTTCCTAGCTGGGGCCAACGTCCTGACTTTC. Protein product: CASSFLAGANVLTF. The full variable domain, rest sourced from reference TRBV7-2 and TRBJ2-6, is GAGVSQSPSNKVTEKGKDVELRCDPISGHTALYWYRQSLGQGLEFLIYFQGNSAPDKSGLPSDRFSAERTGGSVSTLTIQRTQQEDSAVYLCASSFLAGANVLTFGAGSRLTVL.